This T cell receptor (beta chain) came from a study of CD8 T cells in Susac syndrome. The study sequenced TCR beta in blood CD8+ and CD4+ T cells. The study used healthy donors as controls matched for age and sex. TEMRA cells were FACS-enriched, while CD8+ and CD4+ T cells were negatively isolated. This CDR3 has 15 residues. The V end was cut by 2 bases, the J end by 2 bases, with 11 bases between. Germline V gives CDR1 SGHRS, CDR2 YFSETQ. Random hexamers were used to reverse transcribe 0.5 to 1 ug of RNA. Amplification of TCR beta CDR3 across 54 Vbeta and 13 Jbeta was performed with immunoSEQ multiplex PCR. TCRdb fed the immunoSEQ multiplex PCR reads into MiXCR, producing one record per CDR3 protein. The sample includes approximately 110,000 distinct CDR3 sequences, about 95% seen only once; the top ten take roughly 0.096%.

The sequence came from a human donor in good health. Material for sequencing was CD4+ T cells from PBMCs. This chain connects TRBV5-1 to TRBJ2-4; weak D call: TRBD1 (6 bases). In nucleotides, the CDR3 is TGCGCCAGCAGCTTAGCAGGGGTTCCCAAAAACATTCAGTACTTC. Its protein is CASSLAGVPKNIQYF.